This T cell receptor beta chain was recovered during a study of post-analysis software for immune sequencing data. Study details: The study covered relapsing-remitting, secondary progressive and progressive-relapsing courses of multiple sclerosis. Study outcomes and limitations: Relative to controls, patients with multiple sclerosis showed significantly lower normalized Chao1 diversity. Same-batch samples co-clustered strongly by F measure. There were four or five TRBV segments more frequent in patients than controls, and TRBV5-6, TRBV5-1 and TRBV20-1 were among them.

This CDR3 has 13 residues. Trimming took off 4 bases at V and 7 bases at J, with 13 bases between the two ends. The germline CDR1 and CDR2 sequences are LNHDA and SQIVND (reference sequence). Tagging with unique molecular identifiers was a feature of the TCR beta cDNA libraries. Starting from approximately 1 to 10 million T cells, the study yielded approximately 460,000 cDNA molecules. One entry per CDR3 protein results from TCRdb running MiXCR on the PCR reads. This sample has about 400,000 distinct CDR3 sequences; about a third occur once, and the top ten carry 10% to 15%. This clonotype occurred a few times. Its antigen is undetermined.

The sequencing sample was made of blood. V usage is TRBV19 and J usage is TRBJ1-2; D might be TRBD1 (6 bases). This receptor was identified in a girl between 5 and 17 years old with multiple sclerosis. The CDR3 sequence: CASSTTGIAGYTF. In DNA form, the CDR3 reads TGTGCCAGTAGTACCACAGGGATTGCTGGCTACACCTTC.